The source of this T cell receptor beta chain is a study of monozygotic twins with inflammatory bowel disease. The CDR3 totals 13 residues. CDR1 and CDR2 (germline): GTSNPN, SVGIG (reference sequence). Blood samples, whole and unsorted for T cells, yielded the isolated total RNA. TCRdb re-called the 5' RACE reads and gives one entry per CDR3 protein, without DNA. Its listing shows over 200,000 distinct CDR3 sequences. The rearrangement uses TRBV30 and TRBJ1-4. This TCR was sampled from a human donor with ulcerative colitis or Crohn's disease, or a healthy co-twin of an affected twin (not recorded which). Material for sequencing was blood. CDR3 residues: CAWSVRYGEKLFF.